This TCR beta chain was sequenced in a study of regulatory T cells in long-lasting Graves disease. Time point noted: newly diagnosed GD, antithyroid drugs for less than 3 months. From PBMCs, RNA was extracted and then used to make the TCR library. The germline CDR1 and CDR2 sequences are DFQATT and SNEGSKA (reference sequence). Trimming stripped 4 bases from V and 2 bases from J, with 27 bases between. This CDR3 comprises 19 residues. This clonotype was counted only a few times. Library construction for TCR beta used iRepertoire HTBI primers and Arm-PCR of CDR3 regions. TCRdb redid the calling of the multiplex PCR reads with MiXCR, one entry per CDR3 protein. The sample holds 350,000 to 450,000 distinct CDR3 sequences, just under 15% seen once. These data were also filed under a second study, of T cells in Graves' hyperthyroidism and ophthalmopathy. That paper states: An absence of ophthalmopathy progression within 18 months meant stable Graves' hyperthyroidism. The HTBI primer set was used in a first-round RT-PCR of the TCR CDR3.

Sequencing was performed on peripheral blood mononuclear cells (PBMCs), taken at new diagnosis, from a patient treated with antithyroid drugs. V is TRBV20-1 and J is TRBJ1-3; possible D gene TRBD1, 6 bases. This receptor was identified in a woman in her thirties with Graves disease. The CDR3 bases are TGCAGTGCTAAGACCTGGACAGCAAGACCTGGGGGGGCTGGAAACACCATATATTTT. It translates to CSAKTWTARPGGAGNTIYF.